This T cell receptor beta chain came from a study of regulatory T cells in long-lasting Graves disease. Indicated time point: newly diagnosed GD, antithyroid drugs for less than 3 months. RNA extracted from PBMCs served as the sequencing template. Germline-derived CDR1 and CDR2 are SGHDN and FVKESK. Trimming removed 4 bases from V and 3 bases from J, with 7 bases in between. This CDR3 contains 13 residues. Building of the TCR beta libraries involved iRepertoire HTBI primers and Arm-PCR of CDR3 regions. TCRdb re-called the multiplex PCR reads through MiXCR, storing one row per CDR3 protein. The repertoire holds hundreds of thousands of distinct CDR3 sequences, with 16% as singletons. This same sample was also taken into another study, of T cells in Graves' hyperthyroidism and ophthalmopathy.

The sequenced sample was peripheral blood mononuclear cells (PBMCs), obtained at new diagnosis, from a patient treated with antithyroid drugs. The chain recombines TRBV14 with TRBJ2-1, with D unclear. This TCR was recovered from a man aged 40-49 years with Graves disease. CDR3 in amino acids: CASSRTYYNEQFF. CDR3 nucleotides: TGTGCCAGCAGCCGGACCTACTACAATGAGCAGTTCTTC.